This record covers a single T cell receptor (beta chain). Its antigen remains unidentified. The input lacks base qualities; no much larger clone sits a single base away. This sample is part of a study of T cell responses to AZD1222 COVID-19 vaccine (dated by TCRdb to the early 2020s). Background on the whole study: AZD1222 recipients given second doses at about 4 weeks or at about 12 weeks were pooled, since spike-specific TCR depth and breadth were not found to differ between the two schedules. A total of 233 trial participants underwent TCR sequencing, of whom about 210 received two doses of AZD1222 and 26 received two doses of the MenACWY control vaccine. Enrollment into the trials was organized by age into subgroups of 18-55, 56-69 and 70-plus years, and those subgroups contained 148, 28 and 57 TCR-sequenced participants, respectively.

Interpreted using the paper, the time point label stands for: baseline before first vaccination. The vaccinee samples were drawn from two UK trials, COV001 and COV002, one of which was a single-blind randomized controlled phase 2/3 trial testing AZD1222 (ChAdOx1 nCoV-19) in healthy adults. For TCRbeta chain sequencing, PBMC samples were collected from trial participants at day 0 and at day 28 after the second dose. The CDR3 regions of human TCRbeta chains were analyzed by immunosequencing. The study's processing was this. Repertoire TCRs were checked for matches against a reference library of SARS-CoV-2-specific TCRs that had been generated using the MIRA antigen-specificity platform. Breadth was defined as the fraction of unique TCRs that were SARS-CoV-2-associated. Depth was defined as the fraction of total T cells that were SARS-CoV-2-associated. Using the MIRA data, each spike-specific TCR was assigned both to the spike region to which the TCR was reactive and to a CD4 or CD8 class. Log10-transformed breadth and depth values were compared by one-way ANOVA with Sidak's multiple comparisons tests. TCRdb took this table from immuneACCESS and kept in-frame rearrangements with V and J called. Such tables lack part of the clones; where checked against another copy, unresolved V genes explain under half of the gap, and the rest is unexplained. V and J calls and clone size are those listed in that table; D and trimming were worked out from the DNA. The sample records 110,000 or so clones, approximately 91% of which are singletons. The ten largest clones represent under 5.5% of the sample.

The research as a whole found: The whole spike protein was spanned by vaccine-associated CD4 TCRs, and dominant responses were seen in regions 160-218 and 743-854. Most participants were white British and females outnumbered males, and the authors suggested that clonal diversity may have been underestimated. A significant rise in spike-specific TCR breadth and depth was observed after two AZD1222 doses relative to day 0 and relative to MenACWY recipients. Because no day 14 peak-response samples were available, repertoires were characterized only after the peak T cell response. Conclusions about previously exposed vaccinees are limited because only six or seven AZD1222 recipients were SARS-CoV-2 seropositive at baseline. Epitopes outside the regions mutated in the B.1.351 and B.1.1.7 variants were reportedly recognized by nearly half of the unique spike-specific TCRs. The 56-69-year group was small, and its depth increase did not reach significance, likely because of low power.

V ends up 4 bases short and J 1 base short, with an unmatched junction base count of 3. The CDR1 and CDR2 encoded by the germline V gene are ENHRY and SYGVKD. The CDR3 spans 16 residues, from the cysteine through the phenylalanine. The CDR3 DNA has 48 bases and is translated from base 1. The chain was built from TRBV10-3 and TRBJ2-2; 10 bases in the middle match TRBD2. Sequencing was performed on peripheral blood, taken on day 0 of AZD1222 vaccination. The clonotype originates from an adult in good health. The CDR3 region reads CAISVLAGGNTGELFF. The bases read TGTGCCATCAGTGTTTTAGCGGGGGGGAACACCGGGGAGCTGTTTTTT.